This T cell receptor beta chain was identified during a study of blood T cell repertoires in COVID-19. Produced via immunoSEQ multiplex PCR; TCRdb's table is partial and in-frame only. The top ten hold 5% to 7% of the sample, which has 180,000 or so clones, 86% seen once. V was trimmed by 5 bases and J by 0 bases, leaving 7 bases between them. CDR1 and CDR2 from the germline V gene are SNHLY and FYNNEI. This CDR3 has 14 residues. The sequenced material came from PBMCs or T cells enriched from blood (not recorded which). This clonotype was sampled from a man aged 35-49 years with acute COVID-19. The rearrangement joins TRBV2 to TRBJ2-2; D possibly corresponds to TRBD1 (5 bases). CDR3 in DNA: TGTGCCAGCAGTCCGGACACGAACACCGGGGAGCTGTTTTTT. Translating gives CASSPDTNTGELFF.